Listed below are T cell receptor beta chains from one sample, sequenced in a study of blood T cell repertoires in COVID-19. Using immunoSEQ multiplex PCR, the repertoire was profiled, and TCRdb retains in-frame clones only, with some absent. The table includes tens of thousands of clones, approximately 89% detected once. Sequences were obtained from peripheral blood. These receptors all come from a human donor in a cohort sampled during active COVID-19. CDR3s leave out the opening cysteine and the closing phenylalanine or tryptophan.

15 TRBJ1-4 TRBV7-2 ASSLAPRGRTNEKLF
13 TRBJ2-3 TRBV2 ATTSGTGGAVTQY
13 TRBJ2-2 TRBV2 ASRGQGTNTGELF
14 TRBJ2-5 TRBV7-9 ASSLISAAGQETQY
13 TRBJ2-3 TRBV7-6 ASTVGGARTDTQY
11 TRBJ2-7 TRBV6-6 ASSRHTTYEQY
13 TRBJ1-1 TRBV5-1 ASSLWAGMNTEAF
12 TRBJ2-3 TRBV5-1 ASSLGGRTDTQY
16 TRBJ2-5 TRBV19 ASSIDGRLDRSQETQY
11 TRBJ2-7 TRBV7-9 ASSELIQGGQY
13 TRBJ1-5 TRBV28 ASSLGGVSNQPQH
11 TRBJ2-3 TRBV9 ASSVTGTDTQY
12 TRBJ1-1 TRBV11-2 ASSPGGTGTEAF
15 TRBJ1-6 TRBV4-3 ASSQRTGGSYNSPLH
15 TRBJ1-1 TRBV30 AWRWTGEHRYDTEAF
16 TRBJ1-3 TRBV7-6 ASSLKGGAGGTGNTIY
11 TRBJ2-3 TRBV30 AWSAGSTDTQY
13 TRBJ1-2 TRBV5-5 ASRPDRSQIYGYT
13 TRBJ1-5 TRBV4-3 ASSQDWTVNQPQH
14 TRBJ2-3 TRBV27 ASSLPGVGNTDTQY
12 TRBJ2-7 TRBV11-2 ASSRDRVSYEQY
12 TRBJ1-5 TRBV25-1 ASSAQGNNQPQH
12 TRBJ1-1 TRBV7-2 ASSLQGGGTEAF
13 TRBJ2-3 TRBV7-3 ASSSSGGSTDTQY
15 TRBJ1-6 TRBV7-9 ASSLADHRDRASPLH
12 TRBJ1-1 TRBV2 ASSVVRVYTEAF
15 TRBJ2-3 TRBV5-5 ASSLTAGGGAGDTQY
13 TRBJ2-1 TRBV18 ASSPQRGGGDEQF
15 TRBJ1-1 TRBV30 AWSNRDRGLLNTEAF
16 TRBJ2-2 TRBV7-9 ASSLALLRDSDIGELF
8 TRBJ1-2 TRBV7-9 ASSGDGYT
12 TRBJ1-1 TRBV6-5 ASRRTGGRTEAF
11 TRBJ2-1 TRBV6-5 ASNDGPGNEQF
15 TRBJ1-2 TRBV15 ATRLGVGADLFGGYT
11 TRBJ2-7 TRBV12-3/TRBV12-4 ASSDRTPTTQY
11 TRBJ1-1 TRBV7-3 ASSRTKNTEAF
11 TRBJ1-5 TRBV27 ASGDRENQPQH
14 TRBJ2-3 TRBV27 ASGRGAQNRLDTQY
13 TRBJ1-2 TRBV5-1 ASSLGQGMFYGYT
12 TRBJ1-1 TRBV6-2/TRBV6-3 ASSRWDRSTEAF
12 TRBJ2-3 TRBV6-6 ASTPRGPTDTQY
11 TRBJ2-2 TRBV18 ASSPDRTGELF
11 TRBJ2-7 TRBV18 ASSNRGQYEQY
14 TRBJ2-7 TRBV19 ASSRTGGDISYEQY
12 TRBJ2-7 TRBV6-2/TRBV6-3 ASSSDRGSYEQY
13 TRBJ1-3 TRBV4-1 ASSQSGEARNTIY
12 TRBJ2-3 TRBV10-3 AISDRGSEDTQY
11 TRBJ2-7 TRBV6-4 ASSEHRGYEQY
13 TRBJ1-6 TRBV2 ASRGQGQAGSPLH
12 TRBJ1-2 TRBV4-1 ASSQVDSLYGYT